Sequencing of this TCR beta chain was carried out in a study of blood T cell repertoires in COVID-19 (dated by TCRdb to the early 2020s). Some background on the complete study: The collaborator samples originated in the United States, Italy and Spain and spanned the acute and convalescent phases of COVID-19. Samples came from the ongoing ImmuneRACE study (first 160 participants) plus 1,254 subjects from 6 global collaborators. Subjects who had been exposed to COVID-19, were actively infected with it, or had recovered from it provided the deeply sampled blood TCRbeta repertoires that made up the dataset. Sample metadata almost always included a de-identified subject ID, COVID-19 status, age in years and sex. Where available, HLA class I and class II types were obtained from metadata supplied by the sample provider rather than from assay-based typing. The repertoires were made available in a free public database intended to serve as a resource for research on the immune response to SARS-CoV-2. The prospective study material was composed of cDNA or gDNA derived from T cells, B-cell-depleted T cells, or PBMCs. What the work shows at the level of the full study, not this receptor alone: How much clinical and demographic metadata was included differed by source and by participant, and the metadata was provided uncurated.

In the case of this clone: Its recognized antigen is unknown. Per-base qualities were not stored, and no clone one base away is much larger.

The CDR3 runs 15 residues from the cysteine to the phenylalanine. Left in the record is the CDR3 DNA by itself, 45 bases read in frame from the first base. From the germline V gene, CDR1 is LGHNA and CDR2 is YNFKEQ. A distance of 10 bases separates the germline ends of V and J, which lose 1 base and 4 bases respectively. Collaborating institutions collected whole blood in K2EDTA tubes following their own protocols. For TCRbeta analysis, collaborators shipped samples in one of three forms: frozen whole blood, isolated PBMCs, or DNA extracted from either of those sample types. TCRbeta CDR3 regions were amplified from genomic DNA using the immunoSEQ Assay, a bias-controlled multiplex PCR. From the authors' description of their analysis: The number of nucleated cells in each sample was estimated by amplification of reference gene primers within the assay. Sequence reads were collapsed and filtered to measure the absolute abundance of every unique TCRbeta CDR3 rearrangement. Productive Simpson clonality was computed per sample as the square root of Simpson's diversity index over productive rearrangements. TCRdb obtained this table from immuneACCESS and retained in-frame rearrangements with V and J assigned. These tables miss some clones; where compared with another copy, unresolved V genes account for less than half of the shortfall, and the remainder is unexplained. V and J calls and clone size are those listed in that table; D and trimming were worked out from the DNA. Within this sample are about 81,000 clones, with 91% of them counted one time only. The top ten constitute 1.5% to 2% of the sample.

The rearrangement joined TRBV4-2 to TRBJ1-4; TRBD1 is a possible D gene, resting on 5 matching bases. The receptor's source is a woman aged 50 to 60 in a cohort sampled during active COVID-19. Sequenced material: peripheral blood. The DNA is as follows: TGTGCCAGCAGCCAAGGAAGGCAGGGTAATGAAAAACTGTTTTTT. It translates as CASSQGRQGNEKLFF.